Following are 29 T cell receptor beta chains from one sample sequenced in a study of T cell clonality in common variable immunodeficiency. Study-level results: Reportedly, TCR beta sequences from common variable immunodeficiency showed fewer deletions and N-nucleotide insertions.

Some clones are missing from TCRdb's copy, which holds only in-frame ones; the method was immunoSEQ multiplex PCR. The specimen has just over 15,000 clones, none found just once. No antigen has been assigned to these receptors. The specimen sequenced was peripheral blood mononuclear cells. The source is a human donor with common variable immunodeficiency.

This clone was counted only a few times. CDR3 bases read: TGTGCCAGCTCACCAGGCACCCAAGAGACC. As protein: CASSPGTQET. The whole CDR3 sequence reads CASSPGTQETQYF. This sequence joins TRBV18 and TRBJ2-5; no definite D call. Read sequence stops 3 residues before the CDR3 end, and the germline J gene provides the missing end. V was pared by 2 bases and J by 1 base, with 5 bases between. The CDR3 runs 13 residues. Germline V gene sequence: CDR1 KGHSH, CDR2 LQKENI.

To note about this clone: The read is 3 residues too short to cover the CDR3 end, so that end is filled in from the germline J gene. The chain links TRBV7-2 to TRBJ2-2; no clear D. The CDR3 has 13 amino acids. Germline CDR1 and CDR2: SGHTA and FQGNSA. V was pared by 5 bases and J by 3 bases, with 7 bases between. CDR3 loop: CASSTVYTGELFF. The CDR3 bases that were read are TGTGCCAGCAGCACTGTATACACCGGGGAG. Complete variable domain (other parts from reference TRBV7-2 and TRBJ2-2): GAGVSQSPSNKVTEKGKDVELRCDPISGHTALYWYRQSLGQGLEFLIYFQGNSAPDKSGLPSDRFSAERTGGSVSTLTIQRTQQEDSAVYLCASSTVYTGELFFGEGSRLTVL.

Remarks on this clone: The read falls 3 residues short of the CDR3 end, and the missing part is taken from the germline J gene. The chain employs TRBV19 and TRBJ2-1; the match to TRBD2 covers 7 bases. Trimming removed 4 bases from V and 1 base from J; junction bases left unmatched: 10. The CDR3 has 17 residues. Per germline, CDR1 LNHDA and CDR2 SQIVND (reference sequence). The part of the CDR3 DNA that was read is TGTGCCAGTAGTAGCTACCCTCGGGGAGGGTCCTACAATGAG. Its translation is CASSSYPRGGSYNE. The whole CDR3 reads CASSSYPRGGSYNEQFF.

This clone was detected a few times. The read ends 3 residues before the CDR3 terminus; that terminus is restored from the germline J gene. V gene TRBV20-1 combines with J gene TRBJ2-5, with 8 bases matching TRBD1. The V and J ends lost 4 bases and 3 bases, in that order; junction bases with no gene match: 4. The CDR3 runs to 13 residues. Germline assignment: CDR1 DFQATT and CDR2 SNEGSKA (reference sequence). The chain's CDR3 is CSATRTGKETQYF. CDR3 bases read: TGCAGTGCTACCCGGACAGGGAAAGAGACC.

With respect to this clone: The CDR3 is cut off 3 residues early in the read; its end comes from the germline J gene. The chain links TRBV20-1 to TRBJ1-1; D is uncertain. Germline loops: CDR1 DFQATT, CDR2 SNEGSKA (reference sequence). This CDR3 is 13 amino acids long. Trimming took off 1 base at V and 0 bases at J, with 6 bases between the two ends. CDR3 bases read: TGCAGTGCTAGAGGGGCCGTGAACACTGAA. Its protein product is CSARGAVNTE. The whole CDR3 region reads CSARGAVNTEAFF.

Of note for this clone: The DNA ends 3 residues before the CDR3 does, and the rest of the CDR3 is filled in from the germline J gene. The rearrangement uses TRBV7-2 and TRBJ1-2; no clear D gene. CDR1 and CDR2 from the germline V gene are SGHTA and FQGNSA. CDR3 length: 13 amino acids. With 3 bases removed from V and 5 bases from J, the gap between germline ends came to 10 bases. The CDR3 reads CASSFLGQYGYTF. The sequenced CDR3 bases are TGTGCCAGCAGCTTTCTAGGCCAGTATGGC.

This clone was seen repeatedly, ten times or more. The read finishes 3 residues shy of the CDR3 end, and the germline J gene is used to complete it. The chain carries TRBV5-1 and TRBJ2-3; TRBD2 agrees at 11 bases. CDR1 is SGHRS and CDR2 is YFSETQ in the germline V gene. CDR3 size: 14 residues. With 2 bases clipped from V and 5 bases from J, the junction kept 1 base outside the gene matches. The DNA read from the CDR3 is TGCGCCAGCAGCTTCGGGACTAGCGGAGATACG. This translates into CASSFGTSGDT. The CDR3 in full is CASSFGTSGDTQYF.

Points on this clone: The read ends 3 residues before the CDR3 terminus; that terminus is restored from the germline J gene. This chain uses TRBV18 with TRBJ1-1, with TRBD1 matching 7 bases. V shed 4 bases and J 1 base; nucleotides not matched to a gene: 6. The CDR3 is made up of 15 amino acids. Germline assignment: CDR1 KGHSH and CDR2 LQKENI. The CDR3 here is CASSRWTGENTEAFF. The sequenced CDR3 bases are TGTGCCAGCTCACGGTGGACAGGAGAGAACACTGAA.

About this clone itself: Read data end 3 residues before the CDR3 end; the end is taken from the germline J gene. The chain combines TRBV29-1 with TRBJ1-2; 8 bases fit TRBD1. Trimming took 7 bases from V and 7 from J; bases not matched to a gene: 11. The germline V gene has CDR1 SQVTM and CDR2 ANQGSEA. This CDR3 comprises 13 residues. Here the CDR3 reads CSGGPAGGPGYTF. The part of the CDR3 DNA that was read is TGCAGCGGTGGACCTGCAGGGGGCCCTGGC.

In the case of this clone: The read terminates 3 residues before the CDR3 end, so the remaining end is supplied by the germline J gene. This rearrangement joins TRBV6-2 or TRBV6-3 to TRBJ2-3; 8 bases line up with TRBD2. CDR1 is MNHEY and CDR2 is SVGEGT in the germline V gene. The CDR3 has 14 residues. V lost 7 bases and J lost 3; bases outside the gene matches: 6. The DNA read from the CDR3 is TGTGCCAGCACACGGGGGGGCCGTACAGATACG. Its protein product is CASTRGGRTDT. The entire CDR3 protein is CASTRGGRTDTQYF.

This clone has just a few counts. The CDR3 end falls 3 residues outside the read, so it is completed with the germline J gene. The rearrangement joins TRBV18 to TRBJ2-6; weak D call: TRBD1 (6 bases). CDR1 and CDR2 from the germline V gene are KGHSH and LQKENI. Trimming stripped 6 bases from V and 2 bases from J, with 11 bases between. The CDR3 has 15 residues. The covered CDR3 bases are TGTGCCAGCTCTCTCAGGGGAGCTGGGGCCAACGTC. Residues: CASSLRGAGANV. In full, the CDR3 is CASSLRGAGANVLTF.

A word on this clone: The DNA ends 3 residues before the CDR3 does, and the rest of the CDR3 is filled in from the germline J gene. V and J are TRBV30 and TRBJ1-2, with 10 bases lining up with TRBD1. The junction had 15 bases not matched to a gene; V was cut back by 5 bases and J by 6 bases. There are 16 residues in the CDR3. Germline V gives CDR1 GTSNPN, CDR2 SVGIG (reference sequence). CDR3 DNA, as far as it was read: TGTGCCTGGTTATCGGGACAGGGGCGGGGGCCAGATGGC. It yields the protein CAWLSGQGRGPDG. The CDR3 reads in full as CAWLSGQGRGPDGYTF.

This clone has a count of ten or more. The read terminates 3 residues ahead of where the CDR3 ends, so the germline J gene completes it. The chain links TRBV19 to TRBJ1-2; TRBD1 aligns across 9 bases. Trimming removed 5 bases from V and 6 bases from J; junction bases left unmatched: 4. The CDR3 sequence is 13 residues long. Germline V gene lookup returns CDR1 LNHDA and CDR2 SQIVND (reference sequence). The CDR3 sequence: CASSAGTGNGYTF. The sequenced part of the CDR3 DNA is TGTGCCAGTAGTGCCGGGACAGGGAATGGC.

There are a few counts of this clone. The sequence runs out 3 residues before the end of the CDR3; the remainder is reconstructed from the germline J gene. V usage is TRBV20-1 and J usage is TRBJ2-1; 11 nucleotides line up with TRBD2. Trimming took 5 bases from V and 7 from J; bases not matched to a gene: 10. Germline V gene data show CDR1 as DFQATT and CDR2 as SNEGSKA (reference sequence). The CDR3 consists of 15 residues. CDR3 region: CSAQPGTSGRNEQFF. The sequenced part of the CDR3 DNA is TGCAGTGCTCAACCCGGGACTAGCGGTAGAAATGAG.

Comments on this clone: The read ends 3 residues before the CDR3 terminus; that terminus is restored from the germline J gene. The chain links TRBV11-2 to TRBJ1-4, with TRBD1 matching 9 bases. The CDR3 is made up of 15 amino acids. Germline CDR1 and CDR2: SGHAT and FQNNGV. V was pared by 6 bases and J by 3 bases, with 5 bases of the junction left unmatched. CDR3 residues: CASRGQGAANEKLFF. CDR3 DNA (partial): TGTGCCAGCAGGGGACAGGGAGCTGCTAATGAAAAA.

This clone occurred a few times. With the read ending 3 residues before the CDR3 end, the germline J gene is used to fill in that end. The chain is built from TRBV19 and TRBJ2-3, with TRBD2 matching 11 bases. Germline-derived CDR1 and CDR2 are LNHDA and SQIVND (reference sequence). The CDR3 length is 15 residues. The ends lost 3 bases at V and 5 bases at J; junction bases unmatched: 4. CDR3 DNA (partial): TGTGCCAGTAGTATGACTAGCGGGGCCCGAGATACG. This translates into CASSMTSGARDT. The complete CDR3 protein is CASSMTSGARDTQYF.

Turning to this clone: The DNA ends 3 residues before the CDR3 does, and the rest of the CDR3 is filled in from the germline J gene. The J gene is TRBJ2-7, the V gene TRBV7-9; 7 bases line up with TRBD2. The CDR3 totals 13 residues. After removal of 5 bases from V and 4 bases from J, the junction contained 5 bases not matched to a gene. Germline assignment: CDR1 SEHNR and CDR2 FQNEAQ (reference sequence). CDR3 DNA (partial): TGTGCCAGCAGCACAAGCGGGGTGTACGAG. It codes for CASSTSGVYE. The whole CDR3 sequence reads CASSTSGVYEQYF.

About this clone: Coverage ceases 3 residues before the CDR3 finishes, and the germline J gene fills in the end. The rearrangement joins TRBV7-6 to TRBJ2-1, with a tentative D call TRBD2 (6 bases). The CDR3 covers 16 residues. V was clipped by 1 base and J by 6 bases, with 16 bases between them. Germline CDR1 is SGHVS and CDR2 is FNYEAQ. The DNA read from the CDR3 is TGTGCCAGCAGCTTAGGGTCGTGGGCCGGGGGCAATGAG. The encoded protein is CASSLGSWAGGNE. The CDR3 reads in full as CASSLGSWAGGNEQFF.

Points on this clone: The read ends 3 residues early relative to the CDR3; the germline J gene fills the gap. The chain joins TRBV2 to TRBJ1-3; D unclear. The CDR3 sequence is 14 residues long. From germline, CDR1 is SNHLY and CDR2 FYNNEI. V was clipped by 5 bases and J by 0 bases, with 8 bases between them. The part of the CDR3 DNA that was read is TGTGCCAGCAGTCTTCCAGGCTCTGGAAACACC. Translating gives CASSLPGSGNT. The CDR3 reads in full as CASSLPGSGNTIYF.

On this clone: From the germline J gene comes the end of the CDR3, since the read stops 3 residues before it. This chain links TRBV19 with TRBJ1-2; no clear D gene. This CDR3 is 14 amino acids long. The V and J ends lost 6 bases and 3 bases respectively, with 14 bases between them. Germline CDR1 and CDR2: LNHDA and SQIVND (reference sequence). CDR3 in amino acids: CASRNSTSYYGYTF. The part of the CDR3 DNA that was read is TGTGCCAGTAGGAATTCAACAAGTTACTATGGC. Complete variable domain (other parts from reference TRBV19 and TRBJ1-2): DGGITQSPKYLFRKEGQNVTLSCEQNLNHDAMYWYRQDPGQGLRLIYYSQIVNDFQKGDIAEGYSVSREKKESFPLTVTSAQKNPTAFYLCASRNSTSYYGYTFGSGTRLTVV.

This clone was counted between two and nine times. The missing CDR3 end, 3 residues past where the read stops, is filled in from the germline J gene. This chain joins TRBV7-9 and TRBJ2-2; no reliable D call. From germline, CDR1 is SEHNR and CDR2 FQNEAQ (reference sequence). The CDR3 is 15 amino acids. Trimming cost V 2 bases and J 1 base, with 8 bases left between them. This CDR3 is CASSLYTGNTGELFF. The CDR3 DNA, read in part, is TGTGCCAGCAGCTTATATACGGGGAACACCGGGGAG.

This clone appeared a few times. The CDR3 goes on 3 residues after the read ends, and that part is filled in from the germline J gene. This chain joins TRBV7-9 and TRBJ1-3; TRBD1 agrees at 7 bases. V shed 5 bases, J shed 4 bases, and the junction held 8 bases outside the gene matches. In germline, CDR1 is SEHNR, CDR2 FQNEAQ (reference sequence). The CDR3 has 15 residues. The CDR3 protein is CASSLTGSLGNTIYF. The DNA read from the CDR3 is TGTGCCAGCAGCCTGACAGGGAGTCTGGGAAACACC.

About this clone: The missing CDR3 end, 3 residues past where the read stops, is filled in from the germline J gene. The genes are TRBV7-2 and TRBJ1-2; D unclear. CDR1 and CDR2 from the germline V gene are SGHTA and FQGNSA. The CDR3 has 13 amino acids. Trimming removed 6 bases at V and 3 bases at J, with 11 bases between. CDR3 DNA, as far as it was read: TGTGCCAGCAGTCCCGATAGGGACTATGGC. Its protein is CASSPDRDYG. The CDR3 in its entirety is CASSPDRDYGYTF.

This clone was picked up a small number of times. Read sequence stops 3 residues before the CDR3 end, and the germline J gene provides the missing end. This chain uses TRBV19 with TRBJ1-2; no definite D call. Germline lookup yields CDR1 LNHDA and CDR2 SQIVND (reference sequence). Trimming left V 3 bases short and J 7 bases short, with 9 bases between. CDR3 size: 12 residues. CDR3 region: CASSMFSGGYTF. CDR3 DNA, as far as it was read: TGTGCCAGTAGTATGTTTTCGGGTGGC.

This clone was detected many times. The DNA ends 3 residues before the CDR3 does, and the rest of the CDR3 is filled in from the germline J gene. This chain uses TRBV11-2 with TRBJ2-5, with 7 nucleotides matching TRBD2. Germline lookup yields CDR1 SGHAT and CDR2 FQNNGV. The CDR3 is made up of 15 amino acids. Trimming took 5 bases from V and 5 from J; bases not matched to a gene: 11. The sequenced CDR3 bases are TGTGCCAGCAGCCAAGGGACTACCGGCCGGGAGACC. It encodes CASSQGTTGRET. The CDR3 reads in full as CASSQGTTGRETQYF.

This clone has only a few counts. With the read ending 3 residues before the CDR3 end, the germline J gene is used to fill in that end. The chain couples TRBV19 to TRBJ2-5; D is possibly TRBD1 (8 bases). Between the trimmed V and J ends, which lost 2 bases and 2 bases, there was a span of 12 bases. This CDR3 region has 15 residues. Germline V gives CDR1 LNHDA, CDR2 SQIVND (reference sequence). The CDR3 sequence is CASSINRGGQETQYF. CDR3 bases read: TGTGCCAGTAGTATAAACAGGGGGGGTCAAGAGACC.

In this sample, this clone turned up a few times. The read stops 3 residues short of the end of the CDR3; the missing end is completed from the germline J gene. V usage is TRBV6-2 or TRBV6-3 and J usage is TRBJ2-7; D may be TRBD1 or TRBD2 (5 bases each). Germline CDR1 MNHEY, CDR2 SVGEGT. With 7 bases removed from V and 2 bases from J, the gap between germline ends came to 15 bases. The CDR3 sequence is 14 residues long. Incomplete CDR3 DNA: TGTGCCAGCACCGAGGCCCAGGGAGCCTACGAG. This encodes CASTEAQGAYE. The entire CDR3 protein reads CASTEAQGAYEQYF.

This clone was observed a few times. The read falls 3 residues short of the CDR3 end, and the missing part is taken from the germline J gene. The chain combines TRBV7-3 with TRBJ2-3; 7 positions match TRBD1. Germline CDR1 SGHTA, CDR2 FQGTGA. V was pared by 3 bases and J by 4 bases, with 10 bases of the junction left unmatched. This CDR3 has 16 amino acids. The CDR3 loop is CASSLLAGGSADTQYF. CDR3 bases read: TGTGCCAGCAGCTTGCTGGCAGGGGGTTCGGCAGATACG.

This clone was recorded many times. Read coverage stops 3 residues before the CDR3 terminus; the germline J gene supplies the remainder. The chain recombines TRBV29-1 with TRBJ1-4; the match to TRBD1 covers 7 bases. Trimming took 6 bases from V and 7 from J; bases not matched to a gene: 11. Germline CDR1 and CDR2: SQVTM and ANQGSEA. The CDR3 sequence is 14 residues long. CDR3 DNA (partial): TGCAGCGTAGAGACAGGGTCGAACGGTGAAAAA. Protein product: CSVETGSNGEK. In full, the CDR3 reads CSVETGSNGEKLFF. The full variable domain, in which reference TRBV29-1 and TRBJ1-4 provide the parts outside the CDR3, is SAVISQKPSRDICQRGTSLTIQCQVDSQVTMMFWYRQQPGQSLTLIATANQGSEATYESGFVIDKFPISRPNLTFSTLTVSNMSPEDSSIYLCSVETGSNGEKLFFGSGTQLSVL.